This T cell receptor (beta chain) stems from a study of blood T cells in healthy people across ages. Study-level points and caveats: Diversity of TCR beta per million T cells declined in a roughly linear way with age.

Donation came from healthy Caucasian individuals in Russia who were aged roughly 6 to 95. Sample-barcoded 5' priming and a J-beta primer mix drove a second PCR of about 7 to 12 cycles. TCRdb reanalysed the 5' RACE reads using MiXCR and keeps one entry per CDR3 protein. This sample has about 400,000 distinct CDR3 sequences, with 45% to 60% found just once. This CDR3 has 21 amino acids. J lost 5 bases, V lost 1 base, and 22 bases had no gene match. Looked up from germline, CDR1 is SGHDN and CDR2 is FVKESK. This clonotype was found many times. Its antigen is currently unknown. Input material: blood. The chain joins TRBV14 to TRBJ1-2; TRBD1 matches 10 bases. This sequence originates from a man between 60 and 75 years old in good health. The CDR3 loop is CASSQGGNARDRGRMSYGYTF. CDR3 nucleotide sequence: TGTGCCAGCAGCCAAGGCGGGAACGCCCGCGACAGGGGGCGAATGTCTTATGGCTACACCTTC.